These T cell receptor beta chains were read from a single sample in a study of blood T cell repertoires in COVID-19. Profiled with immunoSEQ multiplex PCR; TCRdb holds only in-frame clones, not every one. Here the sample spans some 170,000 clones, roughly four fifths being singletons. Sequencing was done on a sample of peripheral blood. All receptors come from a man between 60 and 75 years old with active or convalescent COVID-19. Both conserved end residues are part of each CDR3. D genes are given only for firm matches.

V gene: TRBV18
J gene: TRBJ1-1
D gene: TRBD1
CDR3 length: 17
CDR3 protein: CASSPPGQGSRNTEAFF
CDR3 DNA: TGTGCCAGCTCACCACCGGGACAGGGCAGTCGGAACACTGAAGCTTTCTTT

V gene: TRBV6-6
J gene: TRBJ2-7
D gene: .
CDR3 length: 13
CDR3 protein: CASSYPDPLEQYF
CDR3 DNA: TGTGCCAGCAGTTATCCAGATCCTTTGGAGCAGTACTTC

V gene: TRBV6-1
J gene: TRBJ2-1
D gene: .
CDR3 length: 13
CDR3 protein: CASSDTGYNEQFF
CDR3 DNA: TGTGCCAGCAGTGACACAGGTTACAATGAGCAGTTCTTC

V gene: TRBV9
J gene: TRBJ1-2
D gene: .
CDR3 length: 15
CDR3 protein: CASSVAPQGGYGYTF
CDR3 DNA: TGTGCCAGCAGCGTAGCACCCCAGGGCGGCTATGGCTACACCTTC

V gene: TRBV11-2
J gene: TRBJ2-2
D gene: TRBD1
CDR3 length: 16
CDR3 protein: CASSPRDRGLIGELFF
CDR3 DNA: TGTGCCAGCAGCCCCCGGGACAGGGGCCTCATTGGGGAGCTGTTTTTT

V gene: TRBV28
J gene: TRBJ2-1
D gene: .
CDR3 length: 14
CDR3 protein: CASSFSGAWNEQFF
CDR3 DNA: TGTGCCAGCAGTTTCTCAGGGGCATGGAATGAGCAGTTCTTC

V gene: TRBV11-2
J gene: TRBJ2-3
D gene: TRBD2
CDR3 length: 15
CDR3 protein: CASSPAAGVADTQYF
CDR3 DNA: TGTGCCAGCAGCCCGGCGGCGGGAGTAGCGGATACGCAGTATTTT

V gene: TRBV7-8
J gene: TRBJ2-2
D gene: TRBD1
CDR3 length: 16
CDR3 protein: CASSGRTTGTTGELFF
CDR3 DNA: TGTGCCAGCAGCGGCCGAACGACAGGGACGACCGGGGAGCTGTTTTTT

V gene: TRBV7-6
J gene: TRBJ1-6
D gene: .
CDR3 length: 16
CDR3 protein: CASSPEEPGANSPLHF
CDR3 DNA: TGTGCCAGCAGCCCAGAGGAACCTGGGGCTAATTCACCCCTCCACTTT

V gene: TRBV12-3/TRBV12-4
J gene: TRBJ2-7
D gene: .
CDR3 length: 13
CDR3 protein: CASSWDRGYEQYF
CDR3 DNA: TGTGCCAGCAGCTGGGATCGGGGGTACGAGCAGTACTTC

V gene: TRBV6-5
J gene: TRBJ2-7
D gene: .
CDR3 length: 15
CDR3 protein: CASSLRQMSSYEQYF
CDR3 DNA: TGTGCCAGCAGCTTACGACAGATGAGCTCCTACGAGCAGTACTTC

V gene: TRBV11-3
J gene: TRBJ2-7
D gene: TRBD1
CDR3 length: 15
CDR3 protein: CASSSRTGGKYEQYF
CDR3 DNA: TGTGCCAGCAGCTCCCGGACAGGGGGCAAGTACGAGCAGTACTTC

V gene: TRBV10-3
J gene: TRBJ1-1
D gene: .
CDR3 length: 13
CDR3 protein: CAISETSGTEAFF
CDR3 DNA: TGTGCCATCAGTGAGACTTCAGGGACTGAAGCTTTCTTT

V gene: TRBV6-5
J gene: TRBJ2-3
D gene: .
CDR3 length: 15
CDR3 protein: CASSYSGLSTDTQYF
CDR3 DNA: TGTGCCAGCAGTTACTCGGGACTCAGCACAGATACGCAGTATTTT

V gene: TRBV5-1
J gene: TRBJ2-1
D gene: .
CDR3 length: 14
CDR3 protein: CASSLPESPNEQFF
CDR3 DNA: TGCGCCAGCAGCTTGCCGGAGTCGCCCAATGAGCAGTTCTTC

V gene: TRBV5-6
J gene: TRBJ1-1
D gene: TRBD1
CDR3 length: 12
CDR3 protein: CASSLEGAGAFF
CDR3 DNA: TGTGCCAGCAGCTTGGAGGGGGCCGGAGCTTTCTTT